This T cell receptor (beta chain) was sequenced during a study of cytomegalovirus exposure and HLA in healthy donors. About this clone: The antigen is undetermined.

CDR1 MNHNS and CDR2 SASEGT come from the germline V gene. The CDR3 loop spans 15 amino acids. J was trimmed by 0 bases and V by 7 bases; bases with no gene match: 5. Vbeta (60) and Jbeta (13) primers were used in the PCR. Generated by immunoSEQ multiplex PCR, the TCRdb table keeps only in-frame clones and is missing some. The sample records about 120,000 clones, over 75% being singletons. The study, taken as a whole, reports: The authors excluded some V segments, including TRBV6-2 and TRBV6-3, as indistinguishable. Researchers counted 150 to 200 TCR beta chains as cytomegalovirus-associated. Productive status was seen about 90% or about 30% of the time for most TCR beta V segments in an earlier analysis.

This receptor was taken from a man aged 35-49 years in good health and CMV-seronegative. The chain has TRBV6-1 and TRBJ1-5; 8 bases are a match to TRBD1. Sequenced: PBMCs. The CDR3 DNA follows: TGTGCCAGCACCGGGGACAGGTATAGCAATCAGCCCCAGCATTTT. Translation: CASTGDRYSNQPQHF.